The present entry profiles one T cell receptor (beta chain) with its context. Its antigen is still unknown. Diagnoses were made from clinical symptoms, serum measures (thyroxine and TRAb), thyroid ultrasound and orbital computed tomography. An approximately 10 ml volume of fresh peripheral blood provided the PBMCs. The sample originates from a study of T cells in Graves' hyperthyroidism and ophthalmopathy. Study background: Peripheral blood was taken when the disease was first diagnosed, before any treatment began. The study, taken as a whole, reports: Blood also contained most expanded thyroid clonotypes above 0.001.

Trimming at V came to 0 bases and at J to 6 bases, leaving 5 bases not matched to a gene. The CDR3 has 16 residues. Germline values: CDR1 SGHDT, CDR2 YYEEEE. RNA transcripts were the template for amplifying TCR beta CDR3 regions. A first-round RT-PCR of the TCR CDR3 used the HTBI primer set. TCRdb re-called the multiplex PCR reads with MiXCR, one entry per CDR3 protein. Of 500,000 to 750,000 distinct CDR3 sequences detected, roughly 14% appear once; the ten largest clones hold 7.3%. Sequencing was done on a sample of blood. The genes are TRBV5-6 and TRBJ1-5; TRBD1 matches at 11 bases. This TCR was sampled from a woman in her 30s with Graves' hyperthyroidism. In DNA, the CDR3 is TGTGCCAGCAGCTTGGACGGGGACAGGGGGGGTCAGCCCCAGCATTTT. Translation: CASSLDGDRGGQPQHF.